This is a list of T cell receptor beta chains from one sample in a study of T-cell reconstitution after alpha-beta-depleted transplantation in children. Each CDR3 protein is one row after TCRdb ran MiXCR on the PCR reads. The sample includes about 200,000 distinct CDR3 sequences, approximately 6.3% of them seen just once. The input for sequencing was PBMCs, taken before TCRalphabeta/CD19-depleted stem cell transplant. These receptors all stem from a boy between 2 and 15 years old with acute lymphoblastic leukemia, due to receive a stem cell transplant. The CDR3 runs from the conserved cysteine through the conserved F or W. The D gene is left open where the match is weak. Clone size is given for some rows only: seen once, a few or many times, or a class if the clone is expanded.

D	length	size	J	V	CDR3	DNA
TRBD2	15	few	TRBJ2-3	TRBV5-4	CASSLVFAGEDTQYF	TGTGCCAGCAGCTTAGTCTTTGCGGGAGAAGATACGCAGTATTTT
TRBD1	14	many	TRBJ2-1	TRBV29-1	CSAINRGSYNEQFF	TGCAGCGCGATAAACAGGGGATCCTACAATGAGCAGTTCTTC
.	15	few	TRBJ1-5	TRBV6-5	CASSYGGLSNQPQHF	TGTGCCAGCAGTTATGGGGGACTTAGCAATCAGCCCCAGCATTTT
TRBD2	15	many	TRBJ2-7	TRBV7-2	CASSFGSSGTYEQYF	TGTGCCAGCAGCTTTGGTTCGAGCGGGACCTACGAGCAGTACTTC
.	11	.	TRBJ2-3	TRBV29-1	CSVLQTDTQYF	TGCAGCGTTTTACAAACAGATACGCAGTATTTT
.	16	.	TRBJ1-1	TRBV5-1	CASSLEYPVGDTEAFF	TGCGCCAGCAGCTTGGAATACCCCGTAGGAGACACTGAAGCTTTCTTT
.	12	many	TRBJ2-7	TRBV27	CASRSTLYEQYF	TGTGCCAGCAGGTCTACACTGTACGAGCAGTACTTC
.	11	many	TRBJ2-7	TRBV29-1	CSVGGPYEQYF	TGCAGCGTTGGAGGTCCGTACGAGCAGTACTTC
TRBD2	16	many	TRBJ2-5	TRBV10-3	CAIKSSDSGDQETQYF	TGTGCCATCAAGTCGAGCGATAGCGGGGACCAAGAGACCCAGTACTTC
.	16	.	TRBJ2-3	TRBV12-3/TRBV12-4	CASSWMLGAGGDTQYF	TGTGCCAGCAGTTGGATGCTCGGGGCAGGGGGGGATACGCAGTATTTT
TRBD1	15	few	TRBJ1-1	TRBV11-2	CASSSWDRGNTEAFF	TGTGCCAGCAGCTCCTGGGACAGGGGAAACACTGAAGCTTTCTTT
.	16	many	TRBJ2-4	TRBV7-2	CASSFPTLLAKNIQYF	TGTGCCAGCAGCTTCCCGACACTCCTAGCCAAAAACATTCAGTACTTC
.	12	many	TRBJ2-7	TRBV5-6	CASSRNPYEQYF	TGTGCCAGCAGCCGGAACCCCTACGAGCAGTACTTC
.	14	many	TRBJ2-7	TRBV29-1	CSVRWSDRPYEQYF	TGCAGCGTGCGGTGGTCAGATCGCCCCTACGAGCAGTACTTC
.	15	many	TRBJ2-3	TRBV3-1	CASSQVNDFGNTQYF	TGTGCCAGCAGCCAAGTCAATGACTTCGGAAATACGCAGTATTTT
TRBD2	15	many	TRBJ2-1	TRBV29-1	CSVDFLAGEDNEQFF	TGCAGCGTTGATTTCCTAGCGGGAGAGGACAATGAGCAGTTCTTC
.	12	few	TRBJ1-4	TRBV20-1	CSAKHTNEKLFF	TGCAGTGCTAAACACACTAATGAAAAACTGTTTTTT
TRBD2	19	many	TRBJ2-3	TRBV7-2	CASSLAQLAGQKSTDTQYF	TGTGCCAGCAGCTTAGCACAACTAGCGGGGCAAAAAAGCACAGATACGCAGTATTTT
.	17	many	TRBJ2-1	TRBV20-1	CIARDQRAGSTYNEQFF	TGCATTGCTAGAGATCAGCGGGCAGGGAGTACCTACAATGAGCAGTTCTTC
.	12	many	TRBJ2-7	TRBV27	CASRDSFYEQYF	TGTGCCAGCAGGGACAGCTTCTACGAGCAGTACTTC
TRBD2	13	many	TRBJ2-1	TRBV20-1	CSARTSVGHEQFF	TGCAGTGCTAGGACTAGCGTTGGCCATGAGCAGTTCTTC
TRBD1	13	few	TRBJ1-1	TRBV28	CASRAGGRTEAFF	TGTGCCAGCAGGGCAGGGGGTCGAACTGAAGCTTTCTTT
TRBD2	14	many	TRBJ2-3	TRBV7-2	CASSGAGATDTQYF	TGTGCCAGCAGCGGAGCGGGGGCCACAGATACGCAGTATTTT
.	14	many	TRBJ1-6	TRBV28	CASSLSGFNSPLHF	TGTGCCAGCAGTTTATCGGGATTTAATTCACCCCTCCACTTT
.	13	many	TRBJ2-5	TRBV28	CASTPGRIETQYF	TGTGCCAGCACCCCGGGCAGGATCGAGACCCAGTACTTC
.	13	few	TRBJ1-3	TRBV5-5	CASSTKPGNTIYF	TGTGCCAGCAGTACGAAGCCAGGAAACACCATATATTTT
TRBD1	15	.	TRBJ2-7	TRBV19	CASSSGQDLYYEQYF	TGTGCCAGTAGCAGCGGACAGGACCTCTACTACGAGCAGTACTTC
TRBD1	16	few	TRBJ2-7	TRBV6-5	CASSSLLGTGAIEQYF	TGTGCCAGCAGTTCACTCTTAGGGACAGGGGCCATCGAGCAGTACTTC
TRBD2	14	many	TRBJ2-1	TRBV3-1	CASSLAGGHDEQFF	TGTGCCAGCAGCCTAGCGGGGGGGCACGATGAGCAGTTCTTC
.	14	many	TRBJ1-4	TRBV28	CASHSPGQDEKLFF	TGTGCCAGCCATTCGCCCGGGCAGGATGAAAAACTGTTTTTT
.	13	many	TRBJ2-7	TRBV28	CASSNRRPREQYF	TGTGCCAGCAGTAATCGTCGACCCCGGGAGCAGTACTTC
.	14	many	TRBJ1-1	TRBV7-9	CASSLSGGTVEAFF	TGTGCCAGCAGCTTATCGGGGGGGACTGTTGAAGCTTTCTTT
TRBD1	14	many	TRBJ1-1	TRBV28	CASRPGQGAGGAFF	TGTGCCAGCAGGCCGGGACAGGGGGCCGGGGGGGCTTTCTTT
.	13	.	TRBJ1-5	TRBV28	CASRIQSNQPQHF	TGTGCCAGCAGGATACAATCAAATCAGCCCCAGCATTTT
.	14	many	TRBJ2-5	TRBV5-4	CASRAAEHQETQYF	TGTGCCAGCAGAGCTGCGGAGCACCAAGAGACCCAGTACTTC
.	13	few	TRBJ1-2	TRBV27	CASSLRGEYGYTF	TGTGCCAGCAGTTTACGGGGAGAATATGGCTACACCTTC
.	14	many	TRBJ2-3	TRBV20-1	CSARPRLGLHTQYF	TGCAGTGCTAGACCACGGCTAGGGCTGCATACGCAGTATTTT
TRBD2	18	many	TRBJ2-2	TRBV7-8	CASSLILAGGANTGELFF	TGTGCCAGCAGCTTAATACTAGCGGGAGGGGCCAACACCGGGGAGCTGTTTTTT
TRBD2	15	few	TRBJ2-3	TRBV7-6	CASSLEGTTADTQYF	TGTGCCAGCAGCTTAGAGGGGACTACCGCAGATACGCAGTATTTT
TRBD1	13	few	TRBJ2-5	TRBV19	CASRDRPAETQYF	TGTGCCAGTAGGGACAGGCCGGCGGAGACCCAGTACTTC
TRBD1	14	many	TRBJ2-7	TRBV5-6	CASSQGQGRYEQYF	TGTGCCAGCAGCCAAGGACAGGGACGGTATGAGCAGTACTTC
.	15	few	TRBJ2-1	TRBV18	CASSPGTGEYNEQFF	TGTGCCAGCTCACCTGGGACGGGAGAATACAATGAGCAGTTCTTC
.	15	few	TRBJ2-7	TRBV5-5	CASSLDSSNSYEQYF	TGTGCCAGCAGCTTGGACAGCTCCAACTCCTACGAGCAGTACTTC
.	16	many	TRBJ2-3	TRBV11-2	CASSLGALANTDTQYF	TGTGCCAGCAGCTTAGGGGCACTAGCTAACACAGATACGCAGTATTTT
.	14	.	TRBJ1-1	TRBV20-1	CSAREARGATEAFF	TGCAGTGCTAGAGAGGCTCGGGGGGCCACTGAAGCTTTCTTT
.	14	few	TRBJ2-3	TRBV7-9	CASSLGTFTDTQYF	TGTGCCAGCAGCTTGGGAACGTTCACAGATACGCAGTATTTT
TRBD1	17	few	TRBJ2-7	TRBV12-3/TRBV12-4	CASSLETGQGAHYEQYF	TGTGCCAGCAGTTTAGAAACCGGACAGGGGGCCCACTACGAGCAGTACTTC
.	15	few	TRBJ2-3	TRBV7-2	CASSLGGGITDTQYF	TGTGCCAGCAGCTTAGGAGGGGGGATCACAGATACGCAGTATTTT
TRBD1	13	many	TRBJ1-5	TRBV9	CASSVGGTGVQHF	TGTGCCAGCAGCGTAGGGGGGACAGGGGTCCAGCATTTT
.	14	few	TRBJ2-1	TRBV28	CASSSPGAHNEQFF	TGTGCCAGCAGCTCCCCGGGGGCCCACAATGAGCAGTTCTTC
.	15	many	TRBJ2-3	TRBV11-2	CASSLSVAVTDTQYF	TGTGCCAGCAGCTTATCAGTGGCGGTCACAGATACGCAGTATTTT
.	11	.	TRBJ1-2	TRBV29-1	CSVEQVYGYTF	TGCAGCGTTGAACAGGTCTATGGCTACACCTTC
.	14	many	TRBJ2-7	TRBV19	CASSLTVFSYEQYF	TGTGCCAGTAGCCTAACAGTCTTCTCCTACGAGCAGTACTTC
TRBD1	14	few	TRBJ1-1	TRBV28	CASNDRTGDTEAFF	TGTGCCAGCAACGACAGGACAGGGGATACTGAAGCTTTCTTT
.	14	.	TRBJ2-7	TRBV7-9	CASSLWERGDEQYF	TGTGCCAGCAGCTTATGGGAAAGGGGGGACGAGCAGTACTTC